This record looks at one T cell receptor (beta chain) sequence and its context. Its specificity is not known. This entry is derived from a study of cytotoxic CD8 clonotypes in ibrutinib-treated CLL. Study in general: Across the patients, approximately ten were relapsed/refractory, more than 14 treatment-naive and around 18 IGHV unmutated.

Data came from immunoSEQ multiplex PCR; TCRdb stores just in-frame clones and leaves some out. The profile shows over 250,000 clones, around 77% of them singletons. Study-wide points: Clonality went up at the time of ibrutinib response, stayed stable in sustained remission, and later dropped back toward its baseline level at progression. Public clonotypes, an uncommon group, contracted or remained stable on treatment.

Germline assignment: CDR1 MGHRA and CDR2 YSYEKL. The CDR3 length is 16 residues. The V end lost 1 base, the J end lost 2 bases, and 12 bases lay between the germline ends. The chain uses TRBV4-1 and TRBJ2-1, with no clear D. The receptor's source is a human donor with chronic lymphocytic leukemia. The sequences come from PBMCs, collected at disease progression, from a patient treated with ibrutinib. In DNA form, the CDR3 reads TGCGCCAGCAGCCAAGGGGCCCCCGGCACCTACAATGAGCAGTTCTTC. It yields the protein CASSQGAPGTYNEQFF.